The entry below describes one T cell receptor beta chain. The antigen it binds to is not known. Nothing much larger sits one base from this clone, and base qualities are not available. In the ViraFEST assay, PBMC were stimulated with viral peptide pools, and TCR sequencing was then used to find antigen-specific CD4+ T cell clonotypes based on their expansion. After around 11 days of culture, CD4+ T cells were isolated with the EasySep CD4+ T cell isolation kit. Each participant received two doses of an mRNA SARS-CoV-2 vaccine, either BNT162b2 or mRNA-1273. The absence of prior SARS-CoV-2 infection in healthy vaccine recipients was confirmed by negative nucleocapsid antibodies before and after vaccination. Approximately 2 million PBMC per well were cultured in IMDM with around 5.3% human AB serum, 10 IU/ml IL-2 and gentamicin, plus 10 ug/ml peptides. Half of the culture medium was replaced with fresh IL-2-containing medium on days 3 and 7. Unless noted otherwise, every peptide stimulation condition was cultured in triplicate wells. Using Ficoll-Paque Plus gradient centrifugation, PBMC were separated from whole blood and then either used fresh or cryopreserved at -140C. The spike proteins of SARS-CoV-2 and of the common cold coronaviruses HCoV-NL63, HCoV-OC43 and HCoV-229E were spanned by overlapping peptide pools. Genomic DNA was extracted from cultured CD4+ T cells with the QIAamp micro DNA kit.

These data come from a study of vaccination effects on CD4 cells after COVID-19 (dated 2022 in TCRdb). For the wider study: Across the study, the median time from the second dose to post-vaccine sampling was 72 days (range 14 to 241). The study compared SARS-CoV-2 spike-specific CD4+ TCR repertoires before and after mRNA vaccination in COVID-19 convalescent patients and infection-naive vaccine recipients. The full study included some eleven COVID-19 convalescent patients and a handful of SARS-CoV-2-naive healthy vaccine recipients. Cultures from other donors in the study were sequenced with the Oncomine TCR Beta short-read assay on an Illumina iSeq 100.

The germline V gene encodes CDR1 MNHNS and CDR2 SASEGT. The CDR3 numbers 14 residues from cysteine through phenylalanine. Just the 42-base CDR3 DNA is kept, in frame starting at base 1. A distance of 14 bases separates the germline ends of V and J, which lose 2 bases and 7 bases respectively. Paper-wide results and their limitations: In healthy vaccine recipients, vaccine-induced clones were almost all SARS-CoV-2 mono-reactive, with only 1 of 255 cross-reactive with common cold coronaviruses. Both infection-induced and vaccine-induced clones contracted markedly at late post-vaccination timepoints, which is consistent with waning T cell responses. The study was limited by a small number of convalescent patients and lacked early post-infection timepoints.

Library prep was done by the immunoSEQ multiplex PCR assay. DNA from the CD4+ T cells that had been cultured and isolated underwent TCR beta CDR3 sequencing. In the authors' own workflow: The analysis removed non-productive TCR sequences, trimmed reads to the CDR3 region, and retained only CDR3s that were 7 or more amino acids long. The MANAFEST web app was used to identify antigen-specific clonotypes by comparing expansion in peptide wells with expansion in reference cultures. To be called positive, a clone needed expansion at FDR<0.05 compared with the reference and with all other wells, an odds ratio greater than 5, and a frequency greater than 0.1% in two replicate wells. Clonotypes significantly expanded in SARS-CoV-2 spike wells and in at least one common cold coronavirus spike condition were defined as cross-reactive. Using the stringdist R package, CDR3 similarity was measured by Levenshtein distance, and unrooted trees were constructed with ape in R 3.6.1. Imported from immuneACCESS, the table was reduced by TCRdb to in-frame sequences with V and J called. These copies leave out some clones; in studies compared against another copy, an unresolved V gene accounts for under half, and the cause of the remainder is not known. The V and J calls and clone size come from that table; D and trimming were worked out from the DNA. This sample gives roughly 59,000 clones in total; around 80% of them show up just once. The ten largest account for 1.5% to 2% of the sample.

The sequencing used CD4+ T cells from PBMCs cultured with HCoV-OC43 spike peptides, collected after COVID-19 vaccination. According to the study, the label for this sample's cell subset or site signals: HCoV-OC43 spike overlapping peptide pool stimulation. This receptor was identified in a human donor who received a COVID-19 vaccine. The sequence links TRBV6-1 to TRBJ1-1; no D gene call is confident. This receptor carries the CDR3 CASSERLAPVEAFF. The DNA sequence is given as TGTGCCAGCAGTGAACGGTTGGCCCCCGTTGAAGCTTTCTTT.